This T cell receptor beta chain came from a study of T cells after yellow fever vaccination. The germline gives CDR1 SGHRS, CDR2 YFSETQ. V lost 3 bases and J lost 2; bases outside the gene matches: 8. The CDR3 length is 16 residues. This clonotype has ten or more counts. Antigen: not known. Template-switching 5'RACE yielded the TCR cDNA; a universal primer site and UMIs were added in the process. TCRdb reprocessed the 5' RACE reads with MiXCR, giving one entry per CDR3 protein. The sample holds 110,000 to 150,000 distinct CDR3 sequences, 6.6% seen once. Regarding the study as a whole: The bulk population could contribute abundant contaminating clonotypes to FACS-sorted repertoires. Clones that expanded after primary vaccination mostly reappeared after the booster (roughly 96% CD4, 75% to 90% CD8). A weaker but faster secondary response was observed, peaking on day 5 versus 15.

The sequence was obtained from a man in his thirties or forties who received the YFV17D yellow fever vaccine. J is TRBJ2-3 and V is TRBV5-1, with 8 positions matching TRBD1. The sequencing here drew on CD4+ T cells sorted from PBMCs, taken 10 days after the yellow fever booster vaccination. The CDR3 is CASSSQTTGATDTQYF. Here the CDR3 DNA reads TGCGCCAGCAGCTCCCAGACGACAGGGGCCACAGATACGCAGTATTTT.